A selection of T cell receptor beta chains follows, all from one sample in a study of CD8 T cells in Susac syndrome. TCRdb itself ran the immunoSEQ multiplex PCR reads through MiXCR, one entry per CDR3 protein. This table holds some 150,000 distinct CDR3 sequences, just under 97% found once. Sequenced material: CD8+ T cells from PBMCs. Receptors were obtained from a human donor with multiple sclerosis. Each CDR3 is given with its conserved first and last residue. A D gene is named only where the DNA matches it firmly. Some rows mark clone size as missing; the rest say once, few, many or name a class of expanded clone.

NA	NA	TRBV7-8	TRBJ2-3	13	CASSYLAIDTQYF	TGTGCCAGCAGCTACTTAGCGATAGATACGCAGTATTTT
NA	NA	TRBV20-1	TRBJ2-5	13	CSARGGHQETQYF	TGCAGTGCGAGAGGGGGACACCAAGAGACCCAGTACTTC
TRBD1	NA	TRBV20-1	TRBJ2-1	14	CSARALRDSNEQFF	TGCAGTGCTAGAGCCTTGAGGGACAGCAATGAGCAGTTCTTC
NA	NA	TRBV20-1	TRBJ1-2	14	CSARDHSDIYGYTF	TGCAGTGCTAGAGATCACTCCGACATTTATGGCTACACCTTC
NA	NA	TRBV30	TRBJ1-1	12	CAWNPVGTEAFF	TGTGCCTGGAATCCGGTAGGCACTGAAGCTTTCTTT
NA	NA	TRBV6-2/TRBV6-3	TRBJ2-7	11	CASSYTYEQYF	TGTGCCAGCAGTTACACGTACGAGCAGTACTTC
NA	NA	TRBV7-6	TRBJ1-6	12	CASSSGNSPLHF	TGTGCCAGCAGCTCGGGAAATTCACCCCTCCACTTT
NA	NA	TRBV27	TRBJ1-1	13	CASSPRGNTEAFF	TGTGCCAGCAGTCCCCGGGGGAACACTGAAGCTTTCTTT
NA	once	TRBV24-1	TRBJ2-2	18	CATSDRPTSLGYTGELFF	TGTGCCACCAGTGACCGCCCGACTTCGTTGGGATACACCGGGGAGCTGTTTTTT
NA	NA	TRBV15	TRBJ1-5	15	CATSQGRGWGQPQHF	TGTGCCACCAGCCAGGGTAGGGGTTGGGGTCAGCCCCAGCATTTT
TRBD1	NA	TRBV29-1	TRBJ2-1	17	CSVEQRDSPALYNEQFF	TGCAGCGTCGAACAGAGGGACAGTCCGGCCCTCTACAATGAGCAGTTCTTC
NA	NA	TRBV20-1	TRBJ1-5	15	CSARRLQREDQPQHF	TGCAGTGCTAGGAGGCTACAGAGAGAAGATCAGCCCCAGCATTTT
NA	NA	TRBV9	TRBJ2-5	14	CASSGGTAQETQYF	TGTGCCAGCAGCGGAGGGACCGCCCAAGAGACCCAGTACTTC
NA	NA	TRBV4-1	TRBJ1-2	15	CASSQEYRMNYGYTF	TGCGCCAGCAGCCAAGAGTACAGGATGAACTATGGCTACACCTTC
NA	NA	TRBV3-1	TRBJ2-7	13	CASSQGRAYEQYF	TGTGCCAGCAGCCAAGGGAGGGCCTACGAGCAGTACTTC
NA	NA	TRBV12-3/TRBV12-4	TRBJ1-4	12	CASSLPNEKLFF	TGTGCCAGCAGTCTCCCTAATGAAAAACTGTTTTTT
NA	NA	TRBV15	TRBJ2-5	15	CATSGSGTNRETQYF	TGTGCCACCAGCGGTTCCGGGACAAATCGTGAGACCCAGTACTTC
NA	NA	TRBV29-1	TRBJ1-2	12	CSVEGRRNGYTF	TGCAGCGTCGAGGGCAGGCGGAATGGCTACACCTTC
NA	NA	TRBV7-3	TRBJ2-3	15	CASSHVASRTDTQYF	TGTGCCAGCAGCCACGTAGCCTCCCGCACAGATACGCAGTATTTT
NA	NA	TRBV12-3/TRBV12-4	TRBJ2-6	16	CASSSRGDSGANVLTF	TGTGCCAGCAGTTCGCGGGGTGACTCTGGGGCCAACGTCCTGACTTTC
TRBD2	NA	TRBV20-1	TRBJ2-7	15	CSARGSGTNYYEQYF	TGCAGTGCTAGAGGCTCGGGGACTAACTATTACGAGCAGTACTTC
NA	NA	TRBV20-1	TRBJ2-1	14	CSARGHYSYNEQFF	TGCAGTGCTAGGGGACACTACTCCTACAATGAGCAGTTCTTC
NA	NA	TRBV5-6	TRBJ1-1	13	CASSLGVGSEAFF	TGTGCCAGCAGCTTGGGGGTGGGCTCGGAAGCTTTCTTT
NA	NA	TRBV2	TRBJ2-1	13	CASMGLIIDEQFF	TGTGCCAGCATGGGCTTAATCATCGATGAGCAGTTCTTC
NA	NA	TRBV29-1	TRBJ2-5	15	CSVPGGGALLETQYF	TGCAGCGTCCCAGGAGGGGGGGCGCTTTTAGAGACCCAGTACTTC
NA	once	TRBV18	TRBJ2-7	12	CASSPEGFEQYF	TGTGCCAGCTCACCGGAGGGGTTCGAGCAGTACTTC
TRBD1	NA	TRBV30	TRBJ2-7	17	CAWSVRVEDRGTYEQYF	TGTGCCTGGAGTGTGAGGGTCGAAGACAGGGGCACCTACGAGCAGTACTTC